Below are 9 T cell receptor beta chains sequenced from a single sample in a study of T cell changes during pregnancy in multiple sclerosis. The method was immunoSEQ multiplex PCR; TCRdb's version includes in-frame clones alone and lacks a portion of them. Altogether tens of thousands of clones are present, over 80% being singletons, with the ten largest covering about 2%. The source was peripheral blood, collected after pregnancy. The receptors originated from a female donor with multiple sclerosis, enrolled in a pregnancy study.

This chain links TRBV4-2 with TRBJ2-1; 8 nucleotides match TRBD1. CDR3 length equals 16 residues. Germline values: CDR1 LGHNA, CDR2 YNFKEQ. V was pared by 0 bases and J by 4 bases, with 5 bases of the junction left unmatched. CDR3 region: CASSQDDRGGYNEQFF. The DNA for the CDR3 is TGTGCCAGCAGCCAAGATGACAGGGGTGGTTACAATGAGCAGTTCTTC.

This clone was recorded once. The chain couples TRBV7-9 to TRBJ2-7; D is undetermined. The V end lost 5 bases, the J end lost 0 bases, and 11 bases lay between the germline ends. Germline V CDR1 and CDR2: SEHNR, FQNEAQ (reference sequence). The CDR3 runs 14 residues. The CDR3 region is CASSGERSSYEQYF. The CDR3 bases are TGTGCCAGCAGCGGAGAGAGGAGCTCCTACGAGCAGTACTTC.

The chain carries TRBV9 and TRBJ1-5; D gene unclear. The CDR3 loop spans 16 amino acids. Germline V gene sequence: CDR1 SGDLS, CDR2 YYNGEE. Trimming removed 4 bases from V and 2 bases from J, with 16 bases in between. The CDR3 loop reads CASSRGPPGGNQPQHF. The CDR3 coding sequence is TGTGCCAGCAGCCGAGGGCCCCCTGGGGGCAATCAGCCCCAGCATTTT.

This chain connects TRBV10-1 to TRBJ2-3; the D gene is possibly TRBD2 (6 bases). The CDR3 runs 17 residues. CDR1 is WNHNN and CDR2 is SYGVQD in the germline V gene (reference sequence). The V gene lost 4 bases and the J gene lost 0 bases, with 17 bases spanning the gap. In DNA, the CDR3 is TGCGCCAGCAGTGGTGCCCGGCGCGGGACTAGCACAGATACGCAGTATTTT. Translating gives CASSGARRGTSTDTQYF.

The V and J genes are TRBV14 and TRBJ1-1; D is undetermined. The CDR3 length is 14 residues. CDR1 and CDR2 from the germline V gene are SGHDN and FVKESK. Trimming removed 4 bases at V and 3 bases at J, with 12 bases between. CDR3 bases: TGTGCCAGCAGCCCCGGGGATTGGGACACTGAAGCTTTCTTT. This encodes CASSPGDWDTEAFF.

V usage is TRBV30 and J usage is TRBJ2-7; D remains ambiguous. The length of the CDR3 is 11 residues. Germline V lookup: CDR1 GTSNPN, CDR2 SVGIG (reference sequence). Trimming removed 1 base from V and 5 bases from J, with 6 bases in between. For the CDR3, the DNA is TGTGCCTGGAGTGCGTATAACGAGCAGTACTTC. Protein product: CAWSAYNEQYF.

This clone was seen only once. The rearrangement links TRBV7-2 to TRBJ1-2; D perhaps matches TRBD1 (5 bases). CDR1 and CDR2 from the germline V gene are SGHTA and FQGNSA. V was pared by 5 bases and J by 5 bases, with 18 bases between. There are 15 residues in the CDR3. The CDR3 region has the DNA TGTGCCAGCAGCCCGGATAGGGGAGGGGAGTATGGCTACACCTTC. This gives the protein CASSPDRGGEYGYTF.

The chain joins TRBV4-1 to TRBJ2-2, with 7 bases identical to TRBD1. CDR1 MGHRA and CDR2 YSYEKL come from the germline V gene. The CDR3 sequence is 15 residues long. The V and J ends lost 3 bases and 5 bases, in that order; junction bases with no gene match: 6. The CDR3: CASSHGDRFTGELFF. DNA of the CDR3: TGCGCCAGCAGCCACGGGGACAGATTTACCGGGGAGCTGTTTTTT.

The rearrangement uses TRBV28 and TRBJ1-2; D remains ambiguous. This CDR3 spans 13 amino acids. V lost 4 bases and J 4 bases, leaving 10 bases between the germline ends. Germline-derived CDR1 and CDR2 are MDHEN and SYDVKM. DNA for the CDR3: TGTGCCAGCAGTTCCGATACCGGCTATGGCTACACCTTC. Amino acid sequence: CASSSDTGYGYTF.